A selection of T cell receptor beta chains follows, all from one sample in a study of T cell responses to AZD1222 COVID-19 vaccine. Profiled with immunoSEQ multiplex PCR; TCRdb holds only in-frame clones, not every one. The table has fewer than 120,000 clones, 85% to 95% seen once. This specimen was peripheral blood, taken on day 0 of AZD1222 vaccination. All receptors come from an adult in good health. Both conserved end residues are part of each CDR3. A D gene is named only where the DNA matches it firmly. For some rows the clone size is stated as once, few or many, or as a class when expanded; others skip it.

v_call	clone_size	d_call	j_call	cdr3_aa	cdr3_nt
TRBV28	once	-	TRBJ1-3	CASSSGDAGGNTIYF	TGTGCCAGCAGTTCGGGGGATGCGGGAGGAAACACCATATATTTT
TRBV10-3	-	-	TRBJ1-2	CAISGGRANYGYTF	TGTGCCATCAGTGGGGGCAGGGCTAACTATGGCTACACCTTC
TRBV4-1	-	-	TRBJ1-6	CASSQGLTGRNSPLHF	TGCGCCAGCAGCCAAGGGCTCACAGGGAGGAATTCACCCCTCCACTTT
TRBV24-1	-	-	TRBJ1-4	CATSDTGNEKLFF	TGTGCCACCAGTGATACCGGAAATGAAAAACTGTTTTTT
TRBV2	-	TRBD2	TRBJ2-5	CASGGERTLGETQYF	TGTGCCAGCGGGGGGGAGCGGACGCTGGGGGAGACCCAGTACTTC
TRBV11-2	-	-	TRBJ2-7	CASSWTAYEQYF	TGTGCCAGCAGCTGGACAGCCTACGAGCAGTACTTC
TRBV3-1/TRBV3-2	-	TRBD2	TRBJ2-3	CASSPGGGDTQYF	TGTGCCAGCAGCCCCGGGGGGGGAGATACGCAGTATTTT
TRBV10-3	-	-	TRBJ1-2	CAISEDTNYGYTF	TGTGCCATCAGTGAGGACACTAACTATGGCTACACCTTC
TRBV9	-	TRBD1	TRBJ1-4	CASRGTGTANEKLFF	TGTGCCAGCAGGGGAACCGGGACAGCAAATGAAAAACTGTTTTTT
TRBV3-1/TRBV3-2	-	-	TRBJ2-6	CASSQDFLQAGANVLTF	TGTGCCAGCAGCCAAGATTTTTTACAGGCTGGGGCCAACGTCCTGACTTTC
TRBV7-2	-	TRBD1	TRBJ2-7	CASSLAGTGVSEQYF	TGTGCCAGCAGCTTAGCTGGGACAGGCGTATCCGAGCAGTACTTC
TRBV27	once	-	TRBJ1-5	CASSLQVPVNSNQPQHF	TGTGCCAGCAGTTTACAGGTTCCGGTGAATAGCAATCAGCCCCAGCATTTT
TRBV19	few	-	TRBJ1-2	CASSTLGGLLGYTF	TGTGCCAGTAGTACCCTCGGGGGATTGCTTGGCTACACCTTC
TRBV5-1	-	-	TRBJ2-3	CASSRRADSTDTQYF	TGCGCCAGCAGCCGGCGGGCAGATAGCACAGATACGCAGTATTTT
TRBV7-6	-	TRBD2	TRBJ2-7	CASSRASAGGTYEQYF	TGTGCCAGCAGCAGGGCTTCGGCGGGGGGTACCTACGAGCAGTACTTC
TRBV27	-	-	TRBJ1-2	CASRIDGGYGYTF	TGTGCCAGCAGGATAGACGGAGGGTATGGCTACACCTTC